This T cell receptor (beta chain) was obtained from a study of technical replicates of blood from a handful of donors. The assay was immunoSEQ multiplex PCR, and TCRdb's table has in-frame clones only and misses some. Among some 71,000 clones listed, approximately 97% were seen once. There are 16 residues in the CDR3. Germline V gene sequence: CDR1 SGHAT, CDR2 FQNNGV. V trimming: 5 bases; J trimming: 3 bases; junction bases outside the gene matches: 10. Sequencing was carried out using T cells isolated from PBMCs. The source of this sequence is a human donor in good health. The V and J genes are TRBV11-2 and TRBJ2-7; 10 bases fit TRBD1. The CDR3 sequence: CASSQGGQGLSYEQYF. CDR3 sequence (DNA): TGTGCCAGCAGCCAAGGGGGACAGGGGCTAAGCTACGAGCAGTACTTC.